The TCR beta chain described here comes from a study of cytomegalovirus exposure and HLA in healthy donors. Concerning this clone itself: Its target is not known.

Per germline, CDR1 MNHEY and CDR2 SMNVEV (reference sequence). V shed 2 bases and J shed 2 bases, with 13 bases lying between them. The CDR3 consists of 17 residues. PCR involved 60 Vbeta and 13 Jbeta primers. How the authors handled the data: Roughly 83 million unique TCR beta chains, about 11 million of them shared, were counted by a later analysis. Generated by immunoSEQ multiplex PCR, the TCRdb table keeps only in-frame clones and is missing some. Clone size and the V and J calls come from that table; the DNA yielded D and trimming. This repertoire shows fewer than 150,000 clones, roughly 70% found once; its top ten account for about 8.3%. Study results and limitations: As a later analysis revealed, the rate of TCR association differed by HLA locus, with DRB1 most and HLA-C fewest. The study labeled 150 or so TCR beta chains cytomegalovirus-associated. Association with HLA alleles at 0.05 false discovery rate was found for around 15,000 TCR beta sequences in a later analysis.

This TCR derives from a man aged 18 to 30 in good health and CMV-seropositive. The J gene is TRBJ2-6, the V gene TRBV27; no definite D call. Sequenced input: PBMCs. CDR3 region: CASSLHPGLAGANVLTF. CDR3 sequence (DNA): TGTGCCAGCAGTTTACATCCCGGGTTGGCTGGGGCCAACGTCCTGACTTTC.